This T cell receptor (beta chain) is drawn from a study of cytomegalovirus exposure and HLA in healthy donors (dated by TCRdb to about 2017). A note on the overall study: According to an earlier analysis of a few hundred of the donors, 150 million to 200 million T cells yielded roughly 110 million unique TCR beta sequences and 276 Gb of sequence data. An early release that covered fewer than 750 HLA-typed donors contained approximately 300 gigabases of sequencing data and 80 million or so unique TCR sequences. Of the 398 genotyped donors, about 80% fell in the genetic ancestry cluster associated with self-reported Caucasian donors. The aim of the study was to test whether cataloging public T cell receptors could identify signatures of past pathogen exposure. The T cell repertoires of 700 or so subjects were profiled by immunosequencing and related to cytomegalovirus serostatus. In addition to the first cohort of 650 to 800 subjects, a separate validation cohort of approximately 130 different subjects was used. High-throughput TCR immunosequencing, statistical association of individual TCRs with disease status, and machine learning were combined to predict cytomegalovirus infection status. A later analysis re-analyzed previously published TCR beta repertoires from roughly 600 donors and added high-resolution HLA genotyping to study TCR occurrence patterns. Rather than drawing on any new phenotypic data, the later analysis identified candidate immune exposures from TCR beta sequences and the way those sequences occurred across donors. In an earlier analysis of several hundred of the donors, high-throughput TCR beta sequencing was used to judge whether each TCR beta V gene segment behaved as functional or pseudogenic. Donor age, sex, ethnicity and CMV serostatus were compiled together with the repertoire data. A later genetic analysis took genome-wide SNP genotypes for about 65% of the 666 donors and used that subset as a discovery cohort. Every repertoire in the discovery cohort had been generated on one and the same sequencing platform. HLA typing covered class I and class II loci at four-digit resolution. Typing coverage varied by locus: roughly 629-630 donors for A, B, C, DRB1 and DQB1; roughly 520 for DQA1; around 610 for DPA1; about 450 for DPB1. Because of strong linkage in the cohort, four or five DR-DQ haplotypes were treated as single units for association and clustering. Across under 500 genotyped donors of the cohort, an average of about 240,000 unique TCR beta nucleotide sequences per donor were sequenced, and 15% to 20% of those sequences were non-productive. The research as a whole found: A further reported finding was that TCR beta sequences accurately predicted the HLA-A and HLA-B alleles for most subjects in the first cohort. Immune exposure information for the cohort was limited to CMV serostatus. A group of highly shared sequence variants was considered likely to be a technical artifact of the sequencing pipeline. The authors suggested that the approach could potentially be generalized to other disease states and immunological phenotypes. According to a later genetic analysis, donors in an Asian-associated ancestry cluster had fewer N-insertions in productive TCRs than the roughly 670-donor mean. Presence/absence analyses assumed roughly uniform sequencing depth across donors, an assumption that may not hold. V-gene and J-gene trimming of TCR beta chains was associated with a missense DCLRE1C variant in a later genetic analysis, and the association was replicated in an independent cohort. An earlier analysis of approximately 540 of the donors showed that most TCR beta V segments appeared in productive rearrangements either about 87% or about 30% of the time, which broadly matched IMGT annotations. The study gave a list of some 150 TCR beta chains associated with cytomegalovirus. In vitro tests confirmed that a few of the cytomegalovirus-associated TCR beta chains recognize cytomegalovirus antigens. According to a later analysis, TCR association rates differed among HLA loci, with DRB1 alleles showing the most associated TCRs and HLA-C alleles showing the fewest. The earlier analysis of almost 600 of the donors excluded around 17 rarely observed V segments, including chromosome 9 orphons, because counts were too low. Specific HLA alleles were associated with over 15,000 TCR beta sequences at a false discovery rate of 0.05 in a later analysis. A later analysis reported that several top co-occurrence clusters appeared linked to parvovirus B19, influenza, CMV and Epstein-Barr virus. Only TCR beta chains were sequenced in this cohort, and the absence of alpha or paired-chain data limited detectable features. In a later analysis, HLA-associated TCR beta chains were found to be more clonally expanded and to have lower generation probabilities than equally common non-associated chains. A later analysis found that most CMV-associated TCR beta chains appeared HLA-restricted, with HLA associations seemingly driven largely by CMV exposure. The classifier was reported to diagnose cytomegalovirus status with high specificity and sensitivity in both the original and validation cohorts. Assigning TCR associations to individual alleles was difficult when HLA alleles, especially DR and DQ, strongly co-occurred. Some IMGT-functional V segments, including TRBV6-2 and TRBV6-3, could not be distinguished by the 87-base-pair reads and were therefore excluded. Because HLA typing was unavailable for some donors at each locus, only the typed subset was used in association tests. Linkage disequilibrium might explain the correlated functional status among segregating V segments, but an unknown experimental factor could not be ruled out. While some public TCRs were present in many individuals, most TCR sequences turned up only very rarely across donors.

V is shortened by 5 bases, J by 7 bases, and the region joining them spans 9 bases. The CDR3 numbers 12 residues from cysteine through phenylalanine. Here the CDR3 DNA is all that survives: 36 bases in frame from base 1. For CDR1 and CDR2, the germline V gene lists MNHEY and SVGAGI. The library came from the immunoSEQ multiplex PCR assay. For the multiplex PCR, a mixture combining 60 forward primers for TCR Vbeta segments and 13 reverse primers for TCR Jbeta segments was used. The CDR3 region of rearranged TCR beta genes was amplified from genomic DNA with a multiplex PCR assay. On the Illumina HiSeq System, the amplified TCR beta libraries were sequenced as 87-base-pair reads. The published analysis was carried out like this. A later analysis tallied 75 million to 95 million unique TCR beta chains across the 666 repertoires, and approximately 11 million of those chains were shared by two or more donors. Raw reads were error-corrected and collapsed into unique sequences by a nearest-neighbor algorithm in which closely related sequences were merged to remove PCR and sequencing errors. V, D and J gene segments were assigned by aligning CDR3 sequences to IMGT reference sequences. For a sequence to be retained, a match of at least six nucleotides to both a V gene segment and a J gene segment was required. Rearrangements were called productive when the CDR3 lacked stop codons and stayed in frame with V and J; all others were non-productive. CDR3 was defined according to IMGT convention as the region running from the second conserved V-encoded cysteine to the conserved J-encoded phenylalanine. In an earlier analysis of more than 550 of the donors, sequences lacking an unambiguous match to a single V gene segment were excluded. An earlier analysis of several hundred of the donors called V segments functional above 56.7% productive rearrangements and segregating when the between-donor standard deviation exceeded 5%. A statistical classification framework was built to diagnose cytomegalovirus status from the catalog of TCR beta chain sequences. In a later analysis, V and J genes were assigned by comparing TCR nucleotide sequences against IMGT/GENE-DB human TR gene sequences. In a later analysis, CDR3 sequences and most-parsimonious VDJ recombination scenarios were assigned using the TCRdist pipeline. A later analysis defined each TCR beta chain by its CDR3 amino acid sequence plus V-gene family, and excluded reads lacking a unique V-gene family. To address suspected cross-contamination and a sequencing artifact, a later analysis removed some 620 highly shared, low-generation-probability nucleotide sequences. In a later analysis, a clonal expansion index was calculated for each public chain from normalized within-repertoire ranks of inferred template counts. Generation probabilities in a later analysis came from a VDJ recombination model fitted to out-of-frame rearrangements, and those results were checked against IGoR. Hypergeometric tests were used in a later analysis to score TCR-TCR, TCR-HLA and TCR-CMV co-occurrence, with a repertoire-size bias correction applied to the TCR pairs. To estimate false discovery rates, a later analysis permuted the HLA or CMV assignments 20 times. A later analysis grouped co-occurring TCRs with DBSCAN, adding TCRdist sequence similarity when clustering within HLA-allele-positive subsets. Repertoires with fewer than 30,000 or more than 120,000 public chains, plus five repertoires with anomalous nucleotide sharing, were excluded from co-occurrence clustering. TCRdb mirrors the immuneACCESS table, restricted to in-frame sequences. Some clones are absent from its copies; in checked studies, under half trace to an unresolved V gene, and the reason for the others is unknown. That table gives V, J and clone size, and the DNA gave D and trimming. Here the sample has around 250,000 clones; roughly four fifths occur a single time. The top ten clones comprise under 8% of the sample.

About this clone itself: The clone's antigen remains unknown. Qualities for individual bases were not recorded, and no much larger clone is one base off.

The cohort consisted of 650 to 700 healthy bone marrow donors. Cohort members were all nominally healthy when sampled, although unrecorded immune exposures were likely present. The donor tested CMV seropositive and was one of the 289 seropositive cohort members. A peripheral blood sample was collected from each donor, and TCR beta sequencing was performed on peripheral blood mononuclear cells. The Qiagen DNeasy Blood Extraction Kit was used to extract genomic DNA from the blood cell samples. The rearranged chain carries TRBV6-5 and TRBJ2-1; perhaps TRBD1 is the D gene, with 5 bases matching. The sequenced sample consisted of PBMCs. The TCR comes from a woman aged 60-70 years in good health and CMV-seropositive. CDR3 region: CASSHPGNEQFF. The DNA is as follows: TGTGCCAGCAGTCACCCAGGGAATGAGCAGTTCTTC.